Below, 9 T cell receptor beta chains from the same sample are listed, as sequenced in a study of blood T cell repertoires in COVID-19. Only in-frame clones appear in the TCRdb table, and some are missing; sequencing was by immunoSEQ multiplex PCR. The data show under 550,000 clones, with approximately 90% seen just once and roughly 0.87% held by the top ten. The sequencing input was peripheral blood. These receptors came from a man younger than 35 with COVID-19, enrolled during active disease.

The count of this clone is one. The CDR3 sequence is CASRPKTATYGYTF. For the CDR3, the DNA is TGTGCCAGTAGACCTAAGACAGCTACCTATGGCTACACCTTC. The genes are TRBV19 and TRBJ1-2, with a tentative D call TRBD1 (5 bases). The CDR3 totals 14 residues. Trimming removed 6 bases from V and 4 bases from J, with 15 bases in between. The V gene's germline CDR1 is LNHDA and CDR2 SQIVND (reference sequence).

The V gene is TRBV10-1, the J gene TRBJ2-7; no firm D call. Germline V gene lookup returns CDR1 WNHNN and CDR2 SYGVQD (reference sequence). The CDR3 loop spans 13 amino acids. With 3 bases removed from V and 0 bases from J, the gap between germline ends came to 6 bases. CDR3 loop: CASSDPGSYEQYF. CDR3 in DNA: TGCGCCAGCAGTGACCCAGGCTCCTACGAGCAGTACTTC.

The rearrangement links TRBV9 to TRBJ2-1; TRBD2 matches at 10 bases. This CDR3 region has 15 residues. V lost 1 base, J lost 10 bases, and 8 bases stayed unmatched. Looked up from germline, CDR1 is SGDLS and CDR2 is YYNGEE. CDR3 loop: CASSVRLAGDREQFF. The CDR3 coding sequence is TGTGCCAGCAGCGTAAGGCTAGCGGGAGACCGGGAGCAGTTCTTC.

J is TRBJ1-1 and V is TRBV19; 7 nucleotides line up with TRBD1. The V gene's germline CDR1 is LNHDA and CDR2 SQIVND (reference sequence). J gave up 5 bases and V 4 bases, and 4 bases lay outside the gene matches. The CDR3 runs to 13 residues. The DNA for the CDR3 is TGTGCCAGTAGTACCTACAGGGGTACTGAAGCTTTCTTT. Translation: CASSTYRGTEAFF.

This clone appeared a single time. This rearrangement joins TRBV4-1 to TRBJ1-2; no firm D call. Germline V gene data show CDR1 as MGHRA and CDR2 as YSYEKL. CDR3 length: 15 amino acids. Trimming removed 1 base at V and 3 bases at J, with 12 bases between. The DNA for the CDR3 is TGCGCCAGCAGCCAAGGGATGTCTCGGGACTATGGCTACACCTTC. It codes for CASSQGMSRDYGYTF.

The chain joins TRBV7-8 to TRBJ1-2; D gene unclear. The length of the CDR3 is 13 residues. Germline V gene lookup returns CDR1 SGHVS and CDR2 FQNEAQ. CDR3 DNA: TGTGTTGGCAGAAGTGTTACTAACTATGGCTACACCTTC. Amino acids: CVGRSVTNYGYTF.

The rearrangement links TRBV7-9 to TRBJ2-7; 8 positions match TRBD1. This CDR3 has 14 amino acids. Germline trimming cut 7 bases from V and 0 bases from J; bases unmatched to any gene: 5. Per the germline V gene, CDR1 is SEHNR and CDR2 is FQNEAQ (reference sequence). The DNA for the CDR3 is TGTGCCAGCATGCAAACAGGGGGCTCCTACGAGCAGTACTTC. It translates to CASMQTGGSYEQYF.

The V and J genes are TRBV11-2 and TRBJ2-2; 7 bases fit TRBD1. V was pared by 1 base and J by 6 bases, with 8 bases of the junction left unmatched. The CDR3 contains 16 residues. CDR1 SGHAT and CDR2 FQNNGV come from the germline V gene. The CDR3 sequence is CASSLGGGLAPGELFF. For the CDR3, the DNA is TGTGCCAGCAGCTTAGGAGGGGGCTTAGCCCCCGGGGAGCTGTTTTTT.

This clone occurred once. This CDR3 reads CASSPTLDSYNEQFF. The DNA for the CDR3 is TGTGCCAGCTCGCCTACGCTAGATTCCTACAATGAGCAGTTCTTC. V gene TRBV18 combines with J gene TRBJ2-1; D not resolved. The length of the CDR3 is 15 residues. Germline V gene lookup returns CDR1 KGHSH and CDR2 LQKENI. V was shortened by 6 bases and J by 1 base, with 13 bases between the two germline ends.